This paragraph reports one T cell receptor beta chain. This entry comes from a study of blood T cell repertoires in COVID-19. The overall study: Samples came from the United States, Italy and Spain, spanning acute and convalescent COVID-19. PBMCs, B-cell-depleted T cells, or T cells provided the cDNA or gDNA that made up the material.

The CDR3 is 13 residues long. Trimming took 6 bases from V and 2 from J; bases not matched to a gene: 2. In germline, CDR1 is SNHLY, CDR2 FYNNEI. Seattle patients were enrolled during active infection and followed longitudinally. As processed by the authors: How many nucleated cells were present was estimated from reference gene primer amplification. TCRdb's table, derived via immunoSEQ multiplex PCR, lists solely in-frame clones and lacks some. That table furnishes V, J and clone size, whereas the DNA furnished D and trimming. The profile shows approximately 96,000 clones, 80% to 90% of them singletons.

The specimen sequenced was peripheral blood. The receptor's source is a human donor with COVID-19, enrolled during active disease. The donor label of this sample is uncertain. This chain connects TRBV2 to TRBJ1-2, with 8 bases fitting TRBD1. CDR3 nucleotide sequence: TGTGCCAGCAGGAGGGACAGGAACTATGGCTACACCTTC. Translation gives CASRRDRNYGYTF. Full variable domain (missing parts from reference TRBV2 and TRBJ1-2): EPEVTQTPSHQVTQMGQEVILRCVPISNHLYFYWYRQILGQKVEFLVSFYNNEISEKSEIFDDQFSVERPDGSNFTLKIRSTKLEDSAMYFCASRRDRNYGYTFGSGTRLTVV.